This T cell receptor (beta chain) was captured in a study of blood T cell repertoires in COVID-19. Overall study context: Sites across the United States, Italy and Spain contributed samples from acute and convalescent COVID-19. Sources were T cells, B-cell-depleted T cells, or PBMCs; the material itself was cDNA or gDNA.

Seattle's enrolled individuals joined amid active infection and were then monitored longitudinally. In germline, CDR1 is LGHNA, CDR2 YSLEER. This CDR3 is 17 amino acids long. Trimming removed 4 bases at V and 8 bases at J, with 23 bases between. Using immunoSEQ multiplex PCR, the repertoire was profiled, and TCRdb retains in-frame clones only, with some absent. The table lists about 300,000 clones, around nine tenths of them singletons, with approximately 1.8% in the top ten. Sequencing was carried out using peripheral blood. V and J are TRBV4-3 and TRBJ2-2, with TRBD2 as a possible D gene (6 bases). The sequence was collected from a woman younger than 45 with COVID-19, enrolled during active disease. CDR3 loop: CASSLLFREGGSGELFF. The CDR3 nucleotides are TGCGCCAGCAGCCTTCTATTTCGCGAGGGAGGATCGGGGGAGCTGTTTTTT.